The T cell receptor (beta chain) described here comes from a study of shared clonotypes between healthy human individuals. Study conclusions and caveats: It was observed that around 5% of naive CD4 clonotypes were shared across a handful of donors.

The CDR3 has 13 residues. Germline CDR1 WNHNN, CDR2 SYGVQD (reference sequence). V was shortened by 4 bases and J by 3 bases, with 10 bases between the two germline ends. Using immunoSEQ multiplex PCR, the repertoire was profiled, and TCRdb retains in-frame clones only, with some absent. The sample lists more than 2 million clones, under 97% occurring once. Of note for this clone: Its target is unknown.

Material: naive CD4+ T cells sorted from blood. Stated subset: CD45RA+ positively selected. V is TRBV10-1 and J is TRBJ2-7, with TRBD1 as a possible D gene (5 bases). The source is a man aged 18 to 29 in good health. CDR3 region: CASSGTTFYEQYF. DNA of the CDR3: TGCGCCAGCAGTGGGACAACCTTCTACGAGCAGTACTTC.